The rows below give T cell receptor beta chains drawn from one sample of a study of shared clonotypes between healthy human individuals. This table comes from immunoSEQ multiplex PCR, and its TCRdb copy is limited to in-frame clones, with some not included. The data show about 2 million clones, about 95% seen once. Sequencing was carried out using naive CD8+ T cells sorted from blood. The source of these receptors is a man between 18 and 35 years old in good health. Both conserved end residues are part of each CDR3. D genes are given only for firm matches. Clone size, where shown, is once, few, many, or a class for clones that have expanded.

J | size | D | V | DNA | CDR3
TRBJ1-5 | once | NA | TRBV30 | TGTGCCTGGAGTTTACAGGATAATCAGCCCCAGCATTTT | CAWSLQDNQPQHF
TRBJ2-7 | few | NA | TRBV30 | TGTGCCTGGAGTGTAGTCAGATACTACGAGCAGTACTTC | CAWSVVRYYEQYF
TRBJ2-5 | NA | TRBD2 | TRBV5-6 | TGTGCCAGCAGCTTGGCCGTAGCGGGAAGGTGGGAGACCCAGTACTTC | CASSLAVAGRWETQYF
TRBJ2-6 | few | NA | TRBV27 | TGTGCCAGCAGCACCCGCTCCGAAGCGGCTGGGGCCAACGTCCTGACTTTC | CASSTRSEAAGANVLTF
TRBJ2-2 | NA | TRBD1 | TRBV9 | TGTGCCAGCAGCGTATTGTCCGGGACAGTGGACTTTAACGGGAACGGGGAGCTGTTTTTT | CASSVLSGTVDFNGNGELFF
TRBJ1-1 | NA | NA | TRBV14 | TGTGCCAGCAGCCAAGGTGGATACACTGAAGCTTTCTTT | CASSQGGYTEAFF
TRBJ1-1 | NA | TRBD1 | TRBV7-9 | TGTGCCAGCAGCCAGTTGACAGGGGCGATTATTGAAGCTTTCTTT | CASSQLTGAIIEAFF
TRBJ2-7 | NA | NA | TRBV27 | TGTGCCAGCAGCCACACGAAGGTGAAGGGCTCCTACGAGCAGTACTTC | CASSHTKVKGSYEQYF
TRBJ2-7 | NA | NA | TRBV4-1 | TGCGCCAGCAGCCAAGGGAGCTCTTCCTACGAGCAGTACTTC | CASSQGSSSYEQYF
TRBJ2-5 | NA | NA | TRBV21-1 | TGTGCCAGCAGCAAACGGCGGGGGAATTCGAAGACCCAGTACTTC | CASSKRRGNSKTQYF
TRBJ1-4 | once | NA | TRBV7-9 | TGTGCCAGCAGCTTAGGGGAGGCCCCAAAACTGTTTTTT | CASSLGEAPKLFF
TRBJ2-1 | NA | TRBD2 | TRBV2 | TGTGCCATCTTACTAGCGGGCATATACAATGAGCAGTTCTTC | CAILLAGIYNEQFF
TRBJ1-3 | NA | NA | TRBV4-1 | TGCGCCAGCAGCCAAGAAGGTACAGCTTCTGGAAACACCATATATTTT | CASSQEGTASGNTIYF
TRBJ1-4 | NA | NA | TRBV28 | TGTGCCAGCAGTTGGCAGGGGATTCCAACTAATGAAAAACTGTTTTTT | CASSWQGIPTNEKLFF
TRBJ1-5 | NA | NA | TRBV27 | TGTGCCAGCAGTTTAGGGCCGAACAATCAGCCCCAGCATTTT | CASSLGPNNQPQHF
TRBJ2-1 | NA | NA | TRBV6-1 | TGTGCCAGCAGTGCGTACAGGGTACTGTCCTACAATGAGCAGTTCTTC | CASSAYRVLSYNEQFF
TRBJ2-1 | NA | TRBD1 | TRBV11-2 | TGTGCCAGCAGCTCCGGACAGGGGTGGGTCAATGAGCAGTTCTTC | CASSSGQGWVNEQFF
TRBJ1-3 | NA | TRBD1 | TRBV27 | TGTGCCAGCAGTCCCCTCAGGGGGACCGGAAACACCATATATTTT | CASSPLRGTGNTIYF
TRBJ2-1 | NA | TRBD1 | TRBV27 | TGTGCCAGCAGTACGCCAACAGGGGGTTTAGGACACAATGAGCAGTTCTTC | CASSTPTGGLGHNEQFF
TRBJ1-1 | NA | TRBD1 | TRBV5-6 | TGTGCCAGCAGCTGGCAGGGGGGCACTGAAGCTTTCTTT | CASSWQGGTEAFF
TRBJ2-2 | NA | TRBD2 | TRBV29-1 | TGCAGCGTTGCCGGGACTAGCGGGTCAACCGGGGAGCTGTTTTTT | CSVAGTSGSTGELFF
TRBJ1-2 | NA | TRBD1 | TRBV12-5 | TGTGCTAGTGGCAGTAGCAGGGGGGATAACTATGGCTACACCTTC | CASGSSRGDNYGYTF
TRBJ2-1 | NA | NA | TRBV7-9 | TGTGCCAGCAGCTTTAGCGAGTACAATGAGCAGTTCTTC | CASSFSEYNEQFF
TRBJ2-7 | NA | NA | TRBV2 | TGTGCCAGCAGTGACTCAGGGCGCGAGCAGTACTTC | CASSDSGREQYF
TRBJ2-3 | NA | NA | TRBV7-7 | TGTGCTAGCAGCCCCCGGTTCGGCACAGATACGCAGTATTTT | CASSPRFGTDTQYF
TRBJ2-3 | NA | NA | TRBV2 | TGTGCCAGCATCATTGGAACAGATACGCAGTATTTT | CASIIGTDTQYF
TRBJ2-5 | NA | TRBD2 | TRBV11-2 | TGTGCCAGCAGCTTAGGGTCTAGCGGACCCAACCAAGAGACCCAGTACTTC | CASSLGSSGPNQETQYF
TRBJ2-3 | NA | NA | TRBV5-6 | TGTGCCAGCAGCTTTGGTATGGGGAGTCCGCAGTATTTT | CASSFGMGSPQYF
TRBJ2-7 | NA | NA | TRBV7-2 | TGTGCCAGCAGCTTGACAGTCCTACGCGAGCAGTACTTC | CASSLTVLREQYF
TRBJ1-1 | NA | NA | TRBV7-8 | TGTGCCAGCAGCTTGGGGACGGTTACTGAAGCTTTCTTT | CASSLGTVTEAFF
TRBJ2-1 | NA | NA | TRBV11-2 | TGTGCCAGCAGCTTACAGGAGATAGTTGGGGCGGAGTACAATGAGCAGTTCTTC | CASSLQEIVGAEYNEQFF
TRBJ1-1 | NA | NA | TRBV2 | TGTGCCAGCAGCACCTCCCCTAAGGGGATGAACACTGAAGCTTTCTTT | CASSTSPKGMNTEAFF
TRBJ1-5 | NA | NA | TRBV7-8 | TGTGCCAGCAGCTTAACCGGGGAGGCCGACAATCAGCCCCAGCATTTT | CASSLTGEADNQPQHF
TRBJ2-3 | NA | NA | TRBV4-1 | TGCGCCAGCAGCCAAGATGGGGGGCTTCAAGATACGCAGTATTTT | CASSQDGGLQDTQYF
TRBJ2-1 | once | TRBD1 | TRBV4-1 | TGCGCCAGCAGCCAAGATCGCAAGTTGGGACAGGGCACTACGGGGAATGAGCAGTTCTTC | CASSQDRKLGQGTTGNEQFF
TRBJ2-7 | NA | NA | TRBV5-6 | TGTGCCAGCAGCTTTGTCACATCTCCCTCCTACGAGCAGTACTTC | CASSFVTSPSYEQYF
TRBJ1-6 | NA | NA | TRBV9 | TGTGCCAGCAGACATACAGAGGGTTCACCCCTCCACTTT | CASRHTEGSPLHF
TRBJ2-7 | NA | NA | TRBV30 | TGTGCCTGGAGTGTAGACAGTTTCAACGAGCAGTACTTC | CAWSVDSFNEQYF
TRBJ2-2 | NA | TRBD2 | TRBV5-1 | TGCGCCAGCAGCCCAAGACTAGCTGCGAACACCGGGGAGCTGTTTTTT | CASSPRLAANTGELFF
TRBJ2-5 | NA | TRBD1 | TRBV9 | TGTGCCAGCAGCCCCACAGGGGGACAAGAGACCCAGTACTTC | CASSPTGGQETQYF
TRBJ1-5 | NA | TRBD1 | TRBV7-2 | TGTGCCAGCAGCTCAACAGGGGATCAGCCCCAGCATTTT | CASSSTGDQPQHF
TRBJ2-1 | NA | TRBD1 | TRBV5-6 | TGTGCCAGCAGCCCCTTGACAGGGTACGGGCAGTTCTTC | CASSPLTGYGQFF
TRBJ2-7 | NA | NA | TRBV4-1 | TGCGCCAGCAGCCAAGTCCGTCAGGACTACGAGCAGTACTTC | CASSQVRQDYEQYF
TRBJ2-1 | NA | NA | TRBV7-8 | TGTGCCAGCAGCTGGGAGGCGGCCACATACGAGCAGTTCTTC | CASSWEAATYEQFF
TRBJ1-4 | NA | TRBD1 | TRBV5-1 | TGCGCCAGCAGCGCGGAAGGGGGCGCGGATGAAAAACTGTTTTTT | CASSAEGGADEKLFF
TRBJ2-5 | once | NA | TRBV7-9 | TGTGCCAGCTTCCCTGGGGCGGGGGCCCTCTATCAAGAGACCCAGTACTTC | CASFPGAGALYQETQYF
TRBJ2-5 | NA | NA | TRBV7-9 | TGTGCCAGCAGCCCCCCCGCGGAGACCCAGTACTTC | CASSPPAETQYF
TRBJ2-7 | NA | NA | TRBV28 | TGTGCCAGCAGCTACCTATACGAGCAGTACTTC | CASSYLYEQYF
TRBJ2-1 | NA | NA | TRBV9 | TGTGCCAGCAGCCTCACACTCTACAATGAGCAGTTCTTC | CASSLTLYNEQFF
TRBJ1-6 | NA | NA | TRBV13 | TGTGCCAGCAGTCCCCGGCGGGGGGGTTCACCCCTCCACTTT | CASSPRRGGSPLHF
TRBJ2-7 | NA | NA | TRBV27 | TGTGCCAGTGCGTTGGAGCCGGGGACAACCTACGAGCAGTACTTC | CASALEPGTTYEQYF
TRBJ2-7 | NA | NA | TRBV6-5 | TGTGCCAGCAGTTACTCATCGGCCTTGGAGGAGCAGTACTTC | CASSYSSALEEQYF
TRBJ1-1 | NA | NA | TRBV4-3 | TGCGCCAGCAGCCAAGATACGCCGAACACTGAAGCTTTCTTT | CASSQDTPNTEAFF
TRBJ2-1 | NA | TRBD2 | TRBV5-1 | TGCGCCAGCAGCCCCGGGCTAGCGGGAAGCTCCTACAATGAGCAGTTCTTC | CASSPGLAGSSYNEQFF
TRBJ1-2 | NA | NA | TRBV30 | TGTGCCGGAGAGGGCGTTTATGGCTACACCTTC | CAGEGVYGYTF
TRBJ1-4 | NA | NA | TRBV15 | TGTGCCACCGCGGACCGAGCAACTAATGAAAAACTGTTTTTT | CATADRATNEKLFF
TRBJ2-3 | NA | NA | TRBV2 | TGTGCCAGCAGCGGCTTGACCACAGATACGCAGTATTTT | CASSGLTTDTQYF
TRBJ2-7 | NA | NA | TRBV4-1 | TGCGCCAGCAGCCTTCGGGATACAGGGTTTGTAGAGCAGTACTTC | CASSLRDTGFVEQYF
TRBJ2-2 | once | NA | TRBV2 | TGTGCCAGCAGTGATTTTGGCAGGGAGAACACCGGGGAGCTGTTTTTT | CASSDFGRENTGELFF
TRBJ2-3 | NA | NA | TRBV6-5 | TGTGCCAGCAGTTACGAGGGACATACGCAGTATTTT | CASSYEGHTQYF